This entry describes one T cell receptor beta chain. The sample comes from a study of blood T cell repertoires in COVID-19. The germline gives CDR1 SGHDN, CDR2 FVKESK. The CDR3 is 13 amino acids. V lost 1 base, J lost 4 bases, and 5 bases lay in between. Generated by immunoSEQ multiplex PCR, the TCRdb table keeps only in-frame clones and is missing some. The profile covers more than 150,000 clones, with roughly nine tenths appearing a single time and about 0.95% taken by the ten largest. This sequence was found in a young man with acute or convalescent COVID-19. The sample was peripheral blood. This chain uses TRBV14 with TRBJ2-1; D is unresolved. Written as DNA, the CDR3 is TGTGCCAGCAGCCAAGCTGAGTACAATGAGCAGTTCTTC. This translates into CASSQAEYNEQFF.